The rows below give T cell receptor beta chains drawn from one sample of a study of blood T cell repertoires in COVID-19. Some clones are missing from TCRdb's copy, which holds only in-frame ones; the method was immunoSEQ multiplex PCR. The repertoire has approximately 200,000 clones, roughly 80% of them found once; the top ten carry 2% to 2.5%. The source material was peripheral blood. The receptors come from an older woman with acute or convalescent COVID-19. The CDR3 runs from the conserved cysteine through the conserved F or W. The order of the fields is V gene, clone size, J gene, CDR3 protein. The size entry is marked missing in some rows and otherwise reads once, few, many or a size class.

v_call: TRBV29-1
clone_size: -
j_call: TRBJ1-2
cdr3_aa: CSAPGVGGYTF

v_call: TRBV6-5
clone_size: -
j_call: TRBJ2-7
cdr3_aa: CASSSTGTSVSYEQYF

v_call: TRBV7-2
clone_size: -
j_call: TRBJ1-2
cdr3_aa: CASSLSKGQGYGYTF

v_call: TRBV9
clone_size: -
j_call: TRBJ2-1
cdr3_aa: CASSVGPSGGARYEQFF

v_call: TRBV19
clone_size: -
j_call: TRBJ2-7
cdr3_aa: CASSISTVKPYEQYF

v_call: TRBV11-1
clone_size: -
j_call: TRBJ2-1
cdr3_aa: CASSLVYGNEQFF

v_call: TRBV12-5
clone_size: -
j_call: TRBJ1-1
cdr3_aa: CASGLEMGGGTEAFF

v_call: TRBV18
clone_size: -
j_call: TRBJ2-7
cdr3_aa: CASSPSTALAYEQYF

v_call: TRBV4-1
clone_size: -
j_call: TRBJ1-2
cdr3_aa: CASSHPGGELYGYTF

v_call: TRBV11-3
clone_size: once
j_call: TRBJ1-1
cdr3_aa: CASSLASGERKMAFF

v_call: TRBV2
clone_size: -
j_call: TRBJ1-4
cdr3_aa: CASSEFYPGQGQEKLFF

v_call: TRBV13
clone_size: -
j_call: TRBJ1-1
cdr3_aa: CASSLGSWDRTRNTEAFF

v_call: TRBV7-3
clone_size: -
j_call: TRBJ2-5
cdr3_aa: CAKAGTSGGFETQYF

v_call: TRBV19
clone_size: -
j_call: TRBJ2-5
cdr3_aa: CASSISSGGQETQYF

v_call: TRBV27
clone_size: -
j_call: TRBJ1-1
cdr3_aa: CASSVTALRREAFF

v_call: TRBV19
clone_size: -
j_call: TRBJ1-5
cdr3_aa: CASSPTRTEINQPQHF

v_call: TRBV6-4
clone_size: -
j_call: TRBJ1-1
cdr3_aa: CASRVTESGTEAFF

v_call: TRBV5-1
clone_size: -
j_call: TRBJ1-3
cdr3_aa: CASSWGQGNTIYF

v_call: TRBV19
clone_size: -
j_call: TRBJ2-1
cdr3_aa: CASSMWADRGNGDEQFF

v_call: TRBV5-4
clone_size: -
j_call: TRBJ1-3
cdr3_aa: CASRADGSSGNTIYF

v_call: TRBV21-1
clone_size: few
j_call: TRBJ1-4
cdr3_aa: CASSNSAGGTNEKLFF

v_call: TRBV6-6
clone_size: few
j_call: TRBJ1-6
cdr3_aa: CASSPTGFNSPLHF

v_call: TRBV4-1
clone_size: -
j_call: TRBJ1-2
cdr3_aa: CASSKEGDGYGYTF

v_call: TRBV2
clone_size: -
j_call: TRBJ1-5
cdr3_aa: CASRRQGNQPQHF

v_call: TRBV7-3
clone_size: -
j_call: TRBJ2-1
cdr3_aa: CASSLNPWTSGGTYNEQFF

v_call: TRBV2
clone_size: -
j_call: TRBJ1-1
cdr3_aa: CASNRDRETEAFF

v_call: TRBV6-5
clone_size: -
j_call: TRBJ1-2
cdr3_aa: CASRAGTGNYGYTF

v_call: TRBV7-8
clone_size: -
j_call: TRBJ2-2
cdr3_aa: CASSRRGGITGELFF

v_call: TRBV27
clone_size: -
j_call: TRBJ1-3
cdr3_aa: CASGATGGNTIYF

v_call: TRBV12-3/TRBV12-4
clone_size: -
j_call: TRBJ2-1
cdr3_aa: CASSQGQGHEQFF

v_call: TRBV19
clone_size: -
j_call: TRBJ2-3
cdr3_aa: CASSIRQAGTDTQYF

v_call: TRBV30
clone_size: -
j_call: TRBJ2-7
cdr3_aa: CAWSSAGSYEQYF

v_call: TRBV29-1
clone_size: -
j_call: TRBJ1-1
cdr3_aa: CSVEDQGANTEAFF

v_call: TRBV30
clone_size: -
j_call: TRBJ2-5
cdr3_aa: CAWSEAGRNQETQYF

v_call: TRBV4-2
clone_size: -
j_call: TRBJ2-3
cdr3_aa: CASSPTGLAGGYTDTQYF

v_call: TRBV5-1
clone_size: -
j_call: TRBJ2-3
cdr3_aa: CASSRDQGTDTQYF

v_call: TRBV9
clone_size: -
j_call: TRBJ2-5
cdr3_aa: CASSVAGGLQETQYF

v_call: TRBV5-4
clone_size: -
j_call: TRBJ2-3
cdr3_aa: CASSLEPVRGIDTQYF

v_call: TRBV28
clone_size: -
j_call: TRBJ1-1
cdr3_aa: CASDGYPGAEAFF

v_call: TRBV7-2
clone_size: -
j_call: TRBJ2-3
cdr3_aa: CASSLGQGAIDTQYF

v_call: TRBV19
clone_size: -
j_call: TRBJ1-1
cdr3_aa: CASSIDRGQEAFF

v_call: TRBV19
clone_size: once
j_call: TRBJ1-2
cdr3_aa: CASTPTESYGYTF

v_call: TRBV12-3/TRBV12-4
clone_size: -
j_call: TRBJ1-1
cdr3_aa: CASRDNRGGEAFF

v_call: TRBV7-3
clone_size: -
j_call: TRBJ2-1
cdr3_aa: CASSLTRASGGGDEQFF

v_call: TRBV6-1
clone_size: -
j_call: TRBJ1-5
cdr3_aa: CASSEVGARQPQHF

v_call: TRBV6-5
clone_size: -
j_call: TRBJ2-3
cdr3_aa: CASMVANTDTQYF

v_call: TRBV6-5
clone_size: -
j_call: TRBJ2-3
cdr3_aa: CASSWDRVTDTQYF

v_call: TRBV2
clone_size: -
j_call: TRBJ1-4
cdr3_aa: CASSALTGTEKLFF

v_call: TRBV6-6
clone_size: -
j_call: TRBJ2-5
cdr3_aa: CASSYSTSGEPTQYF

v_call: TRBV5-3
clone_size: -
j_call: TRBJ1-4
cdr3_aa: CARSADSYEKLFF

v_call: TRBV30
clone_size: once
j_call: TRBJ1-5
cdr3_aa: CAWSVGGTPQHF

v_call: TRBV30
clone_size: -
j_call: TRBJ1-4
cdr3_aa: CAWGRGVIATNEKLFF

v_call: TRBV28
clone_size: -
j_call: TRBJ1-5
cdr3_aa: CASSLPRGPQHF

v_call: TRBV7-9
clone_size: -
j_call: TRBJ2-3
cdr3_aa: CASSLRGNTDTQYF

v_call: TRBV19
clone_size: -
j_call: TRBJ1-1
cdr3_aa: CASSISQGRTEAFF